One and the same sample provided the 12 T cell receptor beta chains below, sequenced in a study of T cell responses to AZD1222 COVID-19 vaccine. Profiling relied on immunoSEQ multiplex PCR, and the TCRdb table lists in-frame clones only, not all of them. In the table there are around 150,000 clones, around nine tenths of which are singletons. This specimen consisted of peripheral blood, obtained on day 0 of AZD1222 vaccination. All receptors come from an adult in good health.

The chain has TRBV4-2 and TRBJ2-5; 12 bases fit TRBD2. The germline V gene encodes CDR1 LGHNA and CDR2 YNFKEQ. V shed 1 base and J 3 bases; nucleotides not matched to a gene: 9. The CDR3 contains 18 residues. The DNA for the CDR3 is TGTGCCAGCAGCCAAGTTGGGGCCCTAGCGGGAGGGAAAGAGACCCAGTACTTC. Amino acids: CASSQVGALAGGKETQYF.

J is TRBJ1-6 and V is TRBV27; 9 bases are shared with TRBD1. The CDR3 contains 14 residues. V lost 6 bases, J lost 6 bases, and 3 bases stayed unmatched. From germline, CDR1 is MNHEY and CDR2 SMNVEV (reference sequence). CDR3 amino acids: CASSPTGGNSPLHF. CDR3 in DNA: TGTGCCAGCAGCCCGACAGGGGGTAATTCACCCCTCCACTTT.

The chain employs TRBV28 and TRBJ2-7, with D tentatively TRBD1 (5 bases). Germline CDR1 MDHEN, CDR2 SYDVKM. The CDR3 runs 14 residues. Trimming cost V 3 bases and J 4 bases, with 13 bases left between them. Here the CDR3 reads CASSFLQGRYEQYF. For the CDR3, the DNA is TGTGCCAGCAGTTTTCTCCAGGGTCGATACGAGCAGTACTTC.

A single count supports this clone. A read error may produce the germline difference seen at one junction end. The rearrangement uses TRBV14 and TRBJ2-4, with D perhaps TRBD2 (6 bases). Germline CDR1 reads SGHDN; CDR2 reads FVKESK. This CDR3 spans 13 amino acids. The CDR3 here is CASSQGPSTRPAF. In DNA form, the CDR3 reads TGTGCCAGCAGCCAGGGGCCATCGACTAGGCCTGCCTTC.

This sequence joins TRBV10-2 and TRBJ1-2; D ambiguous. This CDR3 spans 11 amino acids. V was trimmed by 2 bases and J by 4 bases, leaving 2 bases between them. Germline CDR1 is WSHSY and CDR2 is SAAADI. This CDR3 reads CASSELYGYTF. In nucleotides, the CDR3 is TGCGCCAGCAGTGAGCTCTATGGCTACACCTTC.

The chain uses TRBV6-2 or TRBV6-3 and TRBJ1-5, with D uncertain. Germline V gene sequence: CDR1 MNHEY, CDR2 SVGEGT. The CDR3 consists of 12 residues. V shed 6 bases and J shed 6 bases, with 9 bases lying between them. The CDR3 here is CASSRMAQPQHF. The CDR3, as DNA: TGTGCCAGCAGCCGTATGGCTCAGCCCCAGCATTTT.

The rearrangement links TRBV28 to TRBJ1-2; D is perhaps TRBD1 (5 bases). Trimming pared 6 bases from V and 6 bases from J, leaving 20 bases between. The germline gives CDR1 MDHEN, CDR2 SYDVKM. The CDR3 is 15 residues long. The CDR3 loop is CASSPGGFRMDGYTF. The CDR3 DNA is TGTGCCAGCAGCCCCGGGGGTTTCCGGATGGATGGCTACACCTTC.

This clone was observed once. The genes are TRBV24-1 and TRBJ1-2, with TRBD1 identical over 7 bases. Germline CDR1 reads KGHDR; CDR2 reads SFDVKD. The trim removed 0 bases at V and 8 bases at J, leaving 5 bases unmatched. The CDR3 is 14 amino acids. The CDR3 sequence: CATSDLQGTAGYTF. The DNA for the CDR3 is TGTGCCACCAGTGATTTGCAGGGGACAGCGGGCTACACCTTC.

The V gene is TRBV19, the J gene TRBJ2-1; 7 bases match TRBD1. The CDR3 loop spans 10 amino acids. The germline gives CDR1 LNHDA, CDR2 SQIVND (reference sequence). CDR3 sequence reads: CGSGGNEQFF. DNA for the CDR3: TGTGGGTCAGGGGGAAATGAGCAGTTCTTC. The entire variable domain, with the rest obtained from reference TRBV19 and TRBJ2-1, is as follows: DGGITQSPKYLFRKEGQNVTLSCEQNLNHDAMYWYRQDPGQGLRLIYYSQIVNDFQKGDIAEGYSVSREKKESFPLTVTSAQKNPTAFYLCGSGGNEQFFGPGTRLTVL.

The V and J genes are TRBV14 and TRBJ2-1; TRBD2 matches at 8 bases. The CDR3 has 16 amino acids. Per the germline V gene, CDR1 is SGHDN and CDR2 is FVKESK. The ends lost 5 bases at V and 11 bases at J; junction bases unmatched: 17. DNA of the CDR3: TGTGCCAGCAGCTACGGCGGGAGCGGGAGAGTAAGGAAGCAGTTCTTC. Protein product: CASSYGGSGRVRKQFF.

V is TRBV5-1 and J is TRBJ2-1; TRBD2 aligns across 7 bases. The length of the CDR3 is 16 residues. V gave up 4 bases and J gave up 0 bases; unmatched junction bases: 7. Germline CDR1 SGHRS, CDR2 YFSETQ. The CDR3 is CASSGSSGTSYNEQFF. For the CDR3, the DNA is TGCGCCAGCAGCGGGAGCAGCGGGACCTCCTACAATGAGCAGTTCTTC.

This clone has just one count. The chain uses TRBV28 and TRBJ1-5; D gene ambiguous. CDR1 is MDHEN and CDR2 is SYDVKM in the germline V gene. V was shortened by 7 bases and J by 6 bases, with 13 bases between the two germline ends. The CDR3 runs 13 residues. The CDR3 coding sequence is TGTGCCAGCAATAGCGGGATTCGTCAGCCCCAGCATTTT. This encodes CASNSGIRQPQHF.